This T cell receptor (beta chain) was identified in a study of T cell responses to AZD1222 COVID-19 vaccine. At the level of the study: Second-dose groups at about 4 or about 12 weeks were pooled.

This table comes from immunoSEQ multiplex PCR, and its TCRdb copy is limited to in-frame clones, with some not included. The table has 150,000 to 200,000 clones, about 85% seen once; the top ten hold less than 3%. Note on this clone: Its antigen is currently unknown.

Study-wide results and caveats: CD4 TCRs covered the whole spike, strongest at regions 160-218 and 743-854.

V shed 1 base and J 1 base; nucleotides not matched to a gene: 4. Germline loops: CDR1 LGHDT, CDR2 YNNKEL (reference sequence). This CDR3 is built from 16 residues. V is TRBV3-1 (or the pseudogene TRBV3-2) and J is TRBJ2-3; 8 bases agree with TRBD2. The receptor was isolated from an adult in good health. Sample: peripheral blood, taken on day 0 of AZD1222 vaccination. CDR3 sequence reads: CASSQVSSGRTDTQYF. Written as DNA, the CDR3 is TGTGCCAGCAGCCAAGTTTCTAGCGGGCGCACAGATACGCAGTATTTT.